This T cell receptor (beta chain) was captured by sequencing in a study of blood T cell repertoires in COVID-19. Study details: From the United States, Italy and Spain came samples of acute and convalescent COVID-19. T cells, B-cell-depleted T cells, or PBMCs provided the cDNA or gDNA that served as material.

The V end lost 6 bases, the J end lost 5 bases, and 10 bases lay between the germline ends. CDR1 and CDR2 from the germline V gene are KGHSH and LQKENI. This CDR3 is built from 12 residues. As handled by the study authors: Reference gene primer amplification gave estimated nucleated cell counts. This table comes from immunoSEQ multiplex PCR, and its TCRdb copy is limited to in-frame clones, with some not included. That table furnishes V, J and clone size, whereas the DNA furnished D and trimming. The table has tens of thousands of clones, under 95% seen once. This TCR derives from a man in his sixties with acute or convalescent COVID-19. J is TRBJ2-5 and V is TRBV18, with D possibly matching TRBD1 (5 bases). Sequenced material: peripheral blood. In DNA form, the CDR3 reads TGTGCCAGCTCCGACAGTCGGGAGACCCAGTACTTC. Its protein product is CASSDSRETQYF.